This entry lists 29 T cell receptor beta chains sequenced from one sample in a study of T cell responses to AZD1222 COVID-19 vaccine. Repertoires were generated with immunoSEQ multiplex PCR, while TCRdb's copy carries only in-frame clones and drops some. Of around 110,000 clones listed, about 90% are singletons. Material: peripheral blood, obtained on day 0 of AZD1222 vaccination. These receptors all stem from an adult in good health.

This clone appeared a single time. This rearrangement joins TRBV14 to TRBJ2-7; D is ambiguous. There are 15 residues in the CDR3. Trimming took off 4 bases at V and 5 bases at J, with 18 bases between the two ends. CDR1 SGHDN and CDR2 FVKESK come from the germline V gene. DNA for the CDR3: TGTGCCAGCAGCCCTTATCCCCGAAAGCTGAACGAGCAGTACTTC. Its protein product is CASSPYPRKLNEQYF. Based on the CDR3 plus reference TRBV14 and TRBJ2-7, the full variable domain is EAGVTQFPSHSVIEKGQTVTLRCDPISGHDNLYWYRRVMGKEIKFLLHFVKESKQDESGMPNNRFLAERTGGTYSTLKVQPAELEDSGVYFCASSPYPRKLNEQYFGPGTRLTVT.

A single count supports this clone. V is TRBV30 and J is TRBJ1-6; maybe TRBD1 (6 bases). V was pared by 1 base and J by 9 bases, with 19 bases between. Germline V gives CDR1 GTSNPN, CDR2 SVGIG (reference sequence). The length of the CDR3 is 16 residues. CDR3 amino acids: CAWSAGIGQRFSPLHF. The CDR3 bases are TGTGCCTGGAGTGCTGGGATCGGACAGAGGTTTTCACCCCTCCACTTT.

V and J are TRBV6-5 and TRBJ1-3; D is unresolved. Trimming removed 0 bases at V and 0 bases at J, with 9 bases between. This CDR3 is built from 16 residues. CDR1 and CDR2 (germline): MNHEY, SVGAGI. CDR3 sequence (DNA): TGTGCCAGCAGTTACTCACAATGGGGCTCTGGAAACACCATATATTTT. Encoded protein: CASSYSQWGSGNTIYF.

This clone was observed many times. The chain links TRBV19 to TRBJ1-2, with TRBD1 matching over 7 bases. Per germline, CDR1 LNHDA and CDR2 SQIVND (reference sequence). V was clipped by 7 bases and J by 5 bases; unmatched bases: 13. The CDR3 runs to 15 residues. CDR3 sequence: CASNPGTAYNYGYTF. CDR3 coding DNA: TGTGCCAGTAATCCAGGGACAGCATACAATTATGGCTACACCTTC. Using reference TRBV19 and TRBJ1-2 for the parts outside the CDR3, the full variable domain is DGGITQSPKYLFRKEGQNVTLSCEQNLNHDAMYWYRQDPGQGLRLIYYSQIVNDFQKGDIAEGYSVSREKKESFPLTVTSAQKNPTAFYLCASNPGTAYNYGYTFGSGTRLTVV.

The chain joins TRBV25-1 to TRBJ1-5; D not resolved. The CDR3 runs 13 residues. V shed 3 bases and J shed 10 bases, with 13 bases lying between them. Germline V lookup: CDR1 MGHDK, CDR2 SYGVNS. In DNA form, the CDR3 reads TGTGCCAGCAGTGAGGGCACCGCGTTCCCCCAGCATTTT. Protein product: CASSEGTAFPQHF.

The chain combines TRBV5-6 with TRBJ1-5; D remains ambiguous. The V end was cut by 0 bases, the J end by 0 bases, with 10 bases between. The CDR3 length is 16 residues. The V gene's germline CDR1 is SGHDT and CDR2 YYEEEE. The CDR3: CASSLANGNSNQPQHF. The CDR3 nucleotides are TGTGCCAGCAGCTTGGCAAATGGGAATAGCAATCAGCCCCAGCATTTT.

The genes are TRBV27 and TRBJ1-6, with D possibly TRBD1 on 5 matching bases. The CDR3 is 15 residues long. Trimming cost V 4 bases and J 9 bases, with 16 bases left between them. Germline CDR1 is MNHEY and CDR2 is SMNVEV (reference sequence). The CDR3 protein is CASSSTELVSSPLHF. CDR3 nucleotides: TGTGCCAGCAGTTCGACAGAGCTTGTTAGTTCACCCCTCCACTTT.

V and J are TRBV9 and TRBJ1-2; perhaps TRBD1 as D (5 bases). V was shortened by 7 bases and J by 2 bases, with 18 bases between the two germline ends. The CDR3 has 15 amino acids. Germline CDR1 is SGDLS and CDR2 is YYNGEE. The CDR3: CASGLGVMANYGYTF. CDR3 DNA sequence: TGTGCCAGCGGGCTGGGGGTGATGGCCAACTATGGCTACACCTTC.

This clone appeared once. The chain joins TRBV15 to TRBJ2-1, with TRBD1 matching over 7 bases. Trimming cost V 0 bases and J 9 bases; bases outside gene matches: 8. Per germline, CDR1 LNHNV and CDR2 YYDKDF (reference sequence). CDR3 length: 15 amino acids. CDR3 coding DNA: TGTGCCACCAGCAGAGATCAGGGCAGGGGGAGTGAGCAGTTCTTC. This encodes CATSRDQGRGSEQFF.

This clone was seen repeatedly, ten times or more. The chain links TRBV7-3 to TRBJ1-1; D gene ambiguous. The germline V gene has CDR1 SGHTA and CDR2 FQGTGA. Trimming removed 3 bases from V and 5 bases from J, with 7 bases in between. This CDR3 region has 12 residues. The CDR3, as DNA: TGTGCCAGCAGCTTTGGAATGACTGAAGCTTTCTTT. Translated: CASSFGMTEAFF.

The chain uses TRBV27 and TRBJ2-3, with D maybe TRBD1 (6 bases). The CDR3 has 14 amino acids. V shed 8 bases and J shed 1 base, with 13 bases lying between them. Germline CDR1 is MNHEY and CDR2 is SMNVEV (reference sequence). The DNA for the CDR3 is TGTGCCAGCGGAAGACAGGTGGGCACAGATACGCAGTATTTT. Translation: CASGRQVGTDTQYF.

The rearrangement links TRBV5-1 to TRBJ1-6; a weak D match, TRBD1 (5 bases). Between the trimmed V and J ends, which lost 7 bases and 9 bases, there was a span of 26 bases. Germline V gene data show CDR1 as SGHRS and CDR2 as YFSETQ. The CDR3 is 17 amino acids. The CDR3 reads CASGYGGFQLPTSPLHF. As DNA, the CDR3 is TGCGCCAGCGGCTATGGGGGGTTTCAACTACCGACTTCACCCCTCCACTTT. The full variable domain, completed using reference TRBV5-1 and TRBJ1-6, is KAGVTQTPRYLIKTRGQQVTLSCSPISGHRSVSWYQQTPGQGLQFLFEYFSETQRNKGNFPGRFSGRQFSNSRSEMNVSTLELGDSALYLCASGYGGFQLPTSPLHFGNGTRLTVT.

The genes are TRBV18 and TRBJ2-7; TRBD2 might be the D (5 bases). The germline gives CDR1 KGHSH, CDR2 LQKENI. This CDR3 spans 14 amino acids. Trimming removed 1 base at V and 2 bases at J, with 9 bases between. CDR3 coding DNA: TGTGCCAGCTCACCACAACAGACTACCTACGAGCAGTACTTC. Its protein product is CASSPQQTTYEQYF.

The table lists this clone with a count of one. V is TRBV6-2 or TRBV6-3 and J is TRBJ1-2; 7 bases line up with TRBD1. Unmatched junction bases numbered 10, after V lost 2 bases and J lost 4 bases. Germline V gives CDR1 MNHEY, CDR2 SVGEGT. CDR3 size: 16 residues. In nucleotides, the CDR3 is TGTGCCAGCAGTTACCCCGGACAGGCGACGGGCTATGGCTACACCTTC. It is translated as CASSYPGQATGYGYTF.

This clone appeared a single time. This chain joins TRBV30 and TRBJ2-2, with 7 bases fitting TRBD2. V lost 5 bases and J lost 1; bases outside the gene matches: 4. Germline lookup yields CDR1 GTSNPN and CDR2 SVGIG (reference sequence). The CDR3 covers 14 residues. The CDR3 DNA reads TGTGCCTGGCCCGGGACTAAGAACACCGGGGAGCTGTTTTTT. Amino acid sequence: CAWPGTKNTGELFF. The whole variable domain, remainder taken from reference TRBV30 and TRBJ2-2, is SQTIHQWPATLVQPVGSPLSLECTVEGTSNPNLYWYRQAAGRGLQLLFYSVGIGQISSEVPQNLSASRPQDRQFILSSKKLLLSDSGFYLCAWPGTKNTGELFFGEGSRLTVL.

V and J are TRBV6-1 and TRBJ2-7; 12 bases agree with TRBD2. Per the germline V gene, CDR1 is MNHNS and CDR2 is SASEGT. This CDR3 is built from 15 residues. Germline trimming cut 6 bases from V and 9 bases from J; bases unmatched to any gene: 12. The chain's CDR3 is CASSDLAGGRMGQYF. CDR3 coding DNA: TGTGCCAGCAGCGATCTAGCGGGAGGGCGGATGGGGCAGTACTTC.

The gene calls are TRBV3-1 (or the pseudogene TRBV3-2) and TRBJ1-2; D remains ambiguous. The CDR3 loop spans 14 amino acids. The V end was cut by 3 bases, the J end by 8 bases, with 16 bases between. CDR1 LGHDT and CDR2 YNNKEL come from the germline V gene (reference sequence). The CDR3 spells CASSQIRGVSGYTF. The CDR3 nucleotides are TGTGCCAGCAGCCAGATTCGAGGTGTGAGCGGCTACACCTTC.

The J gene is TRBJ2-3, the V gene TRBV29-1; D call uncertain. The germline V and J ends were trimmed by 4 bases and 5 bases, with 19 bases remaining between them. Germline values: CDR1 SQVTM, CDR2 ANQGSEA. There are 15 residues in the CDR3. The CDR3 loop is CSVALGGRFEDTQYF. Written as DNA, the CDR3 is TGCAGCGTTGCTCTTGGTGGGCGATTCGAAGATACGCAGTATTTT.

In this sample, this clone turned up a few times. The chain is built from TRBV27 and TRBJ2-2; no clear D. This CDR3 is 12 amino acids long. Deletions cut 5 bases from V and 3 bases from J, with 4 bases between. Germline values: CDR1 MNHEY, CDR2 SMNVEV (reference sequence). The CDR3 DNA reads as TGTGCCAGCAGTCCCTACACCGGGGAGCTGTTTTTT. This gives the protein CASSPYTGELFF.

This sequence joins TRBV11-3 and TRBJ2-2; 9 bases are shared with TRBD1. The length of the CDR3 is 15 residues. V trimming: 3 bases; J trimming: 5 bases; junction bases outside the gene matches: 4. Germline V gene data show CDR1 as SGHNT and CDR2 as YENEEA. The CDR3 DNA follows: TGTGCCAGCAGCTTCGGGACAGGGCAAACCGGGGAGCTGTTTTTT. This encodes CASSFGTGQTGELFF.

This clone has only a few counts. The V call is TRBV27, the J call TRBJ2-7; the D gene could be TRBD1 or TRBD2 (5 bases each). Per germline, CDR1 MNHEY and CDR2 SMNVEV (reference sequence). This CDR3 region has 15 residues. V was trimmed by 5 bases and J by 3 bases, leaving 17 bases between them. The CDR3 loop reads CASSNPGRLSYEQYF. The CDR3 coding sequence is TGTGCCAGCAGTAATCCGGGACGGCTTAGCTACGAGCAGTACTTC.

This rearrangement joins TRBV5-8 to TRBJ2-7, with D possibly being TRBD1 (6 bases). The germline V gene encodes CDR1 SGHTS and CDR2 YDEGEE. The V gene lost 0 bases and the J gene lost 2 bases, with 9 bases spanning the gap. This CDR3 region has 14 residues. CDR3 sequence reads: CASSLGRGPYEQYF. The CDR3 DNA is TGTGCCAGCAGCTTGGGCAGGGGCCCCTACGAGCAGTACTTC.

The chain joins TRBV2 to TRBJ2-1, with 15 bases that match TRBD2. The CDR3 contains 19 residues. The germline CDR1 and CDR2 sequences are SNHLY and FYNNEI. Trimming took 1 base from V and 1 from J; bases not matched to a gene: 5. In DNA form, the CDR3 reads TGTGCCAGCAGTGAAGGGACTAGCGGGAGGGCCGCGTCCTACAATGAGCAGTTCTTC. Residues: CASSEGTSGRAASYNEQFF.

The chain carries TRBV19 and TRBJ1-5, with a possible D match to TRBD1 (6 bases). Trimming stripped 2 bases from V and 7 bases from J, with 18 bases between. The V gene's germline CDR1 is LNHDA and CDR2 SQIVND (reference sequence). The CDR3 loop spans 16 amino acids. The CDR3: CASSIQFVGGPQPQHF. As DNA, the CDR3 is TGTGCCAGTAGTATACAATTCGTCGGGGGGCCCCAGCCCCAGCATTTT. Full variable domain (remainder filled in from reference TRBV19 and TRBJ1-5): DGGITQSPKYLFRKEGQNVTLSCEQNLNHDAMYWYRQDPGQGLRLIYYSQIVNDFQKGDIAEGYSVSREKKESFPLTVTSAQKNPTAFYLCASSIQFVGGPQPQHFGDGTRLSIL.

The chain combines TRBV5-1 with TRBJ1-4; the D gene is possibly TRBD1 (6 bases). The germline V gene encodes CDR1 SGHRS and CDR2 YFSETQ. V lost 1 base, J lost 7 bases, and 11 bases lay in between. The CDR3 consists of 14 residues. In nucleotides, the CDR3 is TGCGCCAGCAGCTTGTGGGGGGGCAGTGAAAAACTGTTTTTT. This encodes CASSLWGGSEKLFF.

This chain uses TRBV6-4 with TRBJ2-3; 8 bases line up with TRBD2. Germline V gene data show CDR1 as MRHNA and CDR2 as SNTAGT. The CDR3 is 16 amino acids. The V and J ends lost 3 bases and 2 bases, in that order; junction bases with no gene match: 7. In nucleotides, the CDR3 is TGTGCCAGCAGTGATTCCACTAGCGGCGACACAGATACGCAGTATTTT. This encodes CASSDSTSGDTDTQYF.

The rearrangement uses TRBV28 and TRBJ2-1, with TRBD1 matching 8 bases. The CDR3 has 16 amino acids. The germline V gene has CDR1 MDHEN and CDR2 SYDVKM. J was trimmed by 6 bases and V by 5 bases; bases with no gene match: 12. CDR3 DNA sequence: TGTGCCAGCAGTCTCGCACGGACAGGGAATTCCAATGAGCAGTTCTTC. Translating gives CASSLARTGNSNEQFF. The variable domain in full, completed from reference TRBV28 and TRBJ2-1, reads DVKVTQSSRYLVKRTGEKVFLECVQDMDHENMFWYRQDPGLGLRLIYFSYDVKMKEKGDIPEGYSVSREKKERFSLILESASTNQTSMYLCASSLARTGNSNEQFFGPGTRLTVL.

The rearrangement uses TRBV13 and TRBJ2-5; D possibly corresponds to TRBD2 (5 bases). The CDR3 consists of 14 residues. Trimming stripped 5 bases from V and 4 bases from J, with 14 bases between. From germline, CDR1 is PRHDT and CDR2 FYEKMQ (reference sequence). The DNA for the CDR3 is TGTGCCAGCAGCCCCGAGGGTTGGGGAGAGACCCAGTACTTC. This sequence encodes CASSPEGWGETQYF. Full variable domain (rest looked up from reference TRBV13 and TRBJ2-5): AAGVIQSPRHLIKEKRETATLKCYPIPRHDTVYWYQQGPGQDPQFLISFYEKMQSDKGSIPDRFSAQQFSDYHSELNMSSLELGDSALYFCASSPEGWGETQYFGPGTRLLVL.

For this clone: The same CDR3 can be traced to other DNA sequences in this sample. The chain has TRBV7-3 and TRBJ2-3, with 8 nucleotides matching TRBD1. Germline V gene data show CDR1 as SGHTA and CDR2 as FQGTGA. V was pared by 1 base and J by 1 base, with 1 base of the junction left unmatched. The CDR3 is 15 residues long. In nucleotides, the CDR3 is TGTGCCAGCAGCTTAATGGGACAGGGCACAGATACGCAGTATTTT. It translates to CASSLMGQGTDTQYF.